This T cell receptor (beta chain) was obtained from a study of T-cell reconstitution after alpha-beta-depleted transplantation in children (dated by TCRdb to 2016 to 2018). Broadly, across the study: Using TCR repertoire profiling, the study followed T-cell immune reconstitution in a quantitative way in children after TCRalphabeta/CD19-depleted allogeneic hematopoietic cell transplantation. Here is what the overall study found, with its caveats: In some patients, the high TCRbeta diversity seen at day 60 was put down to recipient T cells and intrathymic progenitors that had survived conditioning. The apparently early alphabetaT-cell count recovery about two months after transplant was reportedly dependent on only several hundred rapidly expanded clones derived from non-depleted graft cells. Over subsequent months, a decline in hyperexpanded clone frequencies was noted, and after one year, T-cell counts and TCRbeta diversity were mostly ascribed to newly produced T cells.

The label giving this sample's treatment or condition can be read as: allogeneic hematopoietic cell transplantation with graft depleted of TCRalphabeta T cells and CD19 B cells. Transplant recipients were children who received TCRalphabeta/CD19-depleted allogeneic hematopoietic cell grafts. Measured from the cysteine to the phenylalanine, the CDR3 is 12 residues long. Only the CDR3 part of the read is kept: 36 bases, read in frame from the first base. Sequences MGHRA (CDR1) and YSYEKL (CDR2) are obtained from the germline V gene. The germline ends are 11 bases apart after V is trimmed by 4 bases and J by 7 bases. The method behind the library was PCR. The listed sequencing device is Illumina HiSeq 2500. TCR library preparation used molecular barcoding, with unique molecular identifiers applied to normalize quantification of the TCRbeta repertoire. In TCRdb, the public reads were trimmed at Q25 with fastp and aligned with MiXCR, with productive beta chains retained. For every CDR3 protein sequence, its rows merge into one entry that carries the most common genes and DNA. Here the sample has some 840,000 distinct CDR3 sequences; roughly 15% occur a single time. Of the sample, roughly 5% is held by the ten largest clones.

This clonotype has just a few counts. The antigen this receptor binds is unknown. No much larger clone exists at a distance of one base, and base qualities are not known. This TCR was recovered from a male patient aged 10 to 17 who had a stem cell transplant for acute lymphoblastic leukemia, so the T cells may come from the graft donor. Sample: PBMCs, mostly from graft donor cells, taken 360 days after TCRalphabeta/CD19-depleted stem cell transplant. The rearranged chain carries TRBV4-1 and TRBJ2-7, with an unclear D gene assignment. The DNA sequence is TGCGCCAGCAGCCCCGGTAACCGGGAGCAGTACTTC. It is translated as CASSPGNREQYF.